The 31 T cell receptor beta chains listed next were all sequenced from one sample in a study of T-cell memory formation after mild COVID-19. TCRdb analysed the 5' RACE reads with MiXCR anew, one entry per CDR3 protein. There are roughly 510,000 distinct CDR3 sequences in the sample; around a sixth occur only once, and roughly 7.8% lies in the top ten. What was sequenced was PBMCs or a T cell subset sorted from them (not recorded which). Receptor source: an adult woman who had mild COVID-19 (a few samples of this study predate the infection). Cell type and time point are not known.

The rearrangement uses TRBV6-2 or TRBV6-3 and TRBJ2-5, with 8 bases that match TRBD2. The V gene end was trimmed by 7 bases and the J gene end by 4 bases; junction bases not matched to a gene: 11. The CDR3 loop spans 15 amino acids. Per the germline V gene, CDR1 is MNHEY and CDR2 is SVGEGT. CDR3 loop: CASTLLTGGGETQYF. DNA for the CDR3: TGTGCCAGCACCCTGCTGACGGGAGGGGGAGAGACCCAGTACTTC.

This clonotype was detected ten times or more. The chain couples TRBV18 to TRBJ2-2; no firm D call. Germline assignment: CDR1 KGHSH and CDR2 LQKENI. With 3 bases removed from V and 1 base from J, the gap between germline ends came to 3 bases. The CDR3 sequence is 13 residues long. The CDR3 is CASSPQNTGELFF. In nucleotides, the CDR3 is TGTGCCAGCTCACCTCAGAACACCGGGGAGCTGTTTTTT. The complete variable domain, with remaining parts taken from reference TRBV18 and TRBJ2-2, reads NAGVMQNPRHLVRRRGQEARLRCSPMKGHSHVYWYRQLPEEGLKFMVYLQKENIIDESGMPKERFSAEFPKEGPSILRIQQVVRGDSAAYFCASSPQNTGELFFGEGSRLTVL.

This chain links TRBV7-9 with TRBJ2-5; D is unclear. V was shortened by 5 bases and J by 3 bases, with 7 bases between the two germline ends. From germline, CDR1 is SEHNR and CDR2 FQNEAQ (reference sequence). The CDR3 totals 12 residues. The CDR3 spells CASSASKETQYF. The CDR3 coding sequence is TGTGCCAGCAGCGCCTCCAAAGAGACCCAGTACTTC. The full variable domain, its missing parts supplied by reference TRBV7-9 and TRBJ2-5, is DTGVSQNPRHKITKRGQNVTFRCDPISEHNRLYWYRQTLGQGPEFLTYFQNEAQLEKSRLLSDRFSAERPKGSFSTLEIQRTEQGDSAMYLCASSASKETQYFGPGTRLLVL.

This clonotype was counted a few times. J is TRBJ2-7 and V is TRBV11-2, with D hard to call. Trimming removed 0 bases from V and 1 base from J, with 7 bases in between. The CDR3 is made up of 14 amino acids. Germline CDR1 SGHAT, CDR2 FQNNGV. CDR3 DNA: TGTGCCAGCAGCTTAGAGCCGGCGTCCTACGAGCAGTACTTC. Amino acids: CASSLEPASYEQYF.

V usage is TRBV7-8 and J usage is TRBJ2-1; D remains unclear. From germline, CDR1 is SGHVS and CDR2 FQNEAQ. The CDR3 has 17 residues. Trimming took 5 bases from V and 7 from J, leaving 24 bases between them. The chain's CDR3 is CASSLRTGSQGSNEQFF. CDR3 DNA: TGTGCCAGCAGCCTACGGACCGGGTCCCAAGGAAGTAATGAGCAGTTCTTC.

V gene TRBV3-1 combines with J gene TRBJ2-7; TRBD2 might be the D (6 bases). This CDR3 has 13 residues. V lost 1 base, J lost 6 bases, and 10 bases lay in between. Germline V lookup: CDR1 LGHDT, CDR2 YNNKEL (reference sequence). The CDR3 region is CASSQVRGSEQYF. CDR3 nucleotide sequence: TGTGCCAGCAGCCAAGTCCGGGGGAGCGAGCAGTACTTC.

This clonotype was recorded a few times. V is TRBV20-1 and J is TRBJ2-7, with a tentative D call TRBD1 (6 bases). V was trimmed by 6 bases and J by 0 bases, leaving 12 bases between them. Germline V lookup: CDR1 DFQATT, CDR2 SNEGSKA (reference sequence). The CDR3 loop spans 13 amino acids. The CDR3 protein is CSAKGHLSYEQYF. The CDR3 DNA reads as TGCAGTGCAAAGGGACACCTCTCCTACGAGCAGTACTTC.

This sequence joins TRBV4-2 and TRBJ2-1; 11 nucleotides align to TRBD1. The length of the CDR3 is 16 residues. The V gene end was trimmed by 1 base and the J gene end by 6 bases; junction bases not matched to a gene: 5. Per germline, CDR1 LGHNA and CDR2 YNFKEQ. The CDR3 loop reads CASSQVGQGDANEQFF. CDR3 bases: TGTGCCAGCAGCCAAGTGGGACAGGGGGATGCCAATGAGCAGTTCTTC.

The chain couples TRBV5-1 to TRBJ2-1, with a possible D match to TRBD1 (6 bases). The germline CDR1 and CDR2 sequences are SGHRS and YFSETQ. V lost 3 bases and J 6 bases, leaving 13 bases between the germline ends. The CDR3 consists of 14 residues. CDR3 loop: CASSSQGSLNEQFF. CDR3 in DNA: TGCGCCAGCAGCTCCCAGGGGTCCCTCAATGAGCAGTTCTTC.

The chain carries TRBV18 and TRBJ2-3, with D maybe TRBD1 (5 bases). Trimming left V 2 bases short and J 3 bases short, with 15 bases between. Germline V lookup: CDR1 KGHSH, CDR2 LQKENI. The CDR3 totals 16 residues. CDR3 loop: CASSPSPGHITDTQYF. In DNA, the CDR3 is TGTGCCAGCTCACCAAGTCCAGGGCATATTACAGATACGCAGTATTTT. The variable domain in full, completed from reference TRBV18 and TRBJ2-3, reads NAGVMQNPRHLVRRRGQEARLRCSPMKGHSHVYWYRQLPEEGLKFMVYLQKENIIDESGMPKERFSAEFPKEGPSILRIQQVVRGDSAAYFCASSPSPGHITDTQYFGPGTRLTVL.

The chain employs TRBV7-9 and TRBJ2-3; 9 nucleotides line up with TRBD2. V lost 1 base and J lost 4; bases outside the gene matches: 12. The CDR3 runs 18 residues. Looked up from germline, CDR1 is SEHNR and CDR2 is FQNEAQ (reference sequence). The CDR3 DNA reads as TGTGCCAGCAGCTTAGTGTGGATGCGCGGGGGGGCCCCAGATACGCAGTATTTT. Amino acid sequence: CASSLVWMRGGAPDTQYF.

The genes are TRBV5-1 and TRBJ1-1; D not resolved. Germline CDR1 reads SGHRS; CDR2 reads YFSETQ. The CDR3 runs 16 residues. Trimming removed 0 bases from V and 0 bases from J, with 12 bases in between. CDR3 protein: CASSLVVAGLNTEAFF. The CDR3 DNA reads as TGCGCCAGCAGCTTGGTGGTGGCAGGTTTGAACACTGAAGCTTTCTTT.

This CDR3 is CASSVGRERSGANVLTF. The CDR3 DNA reads TGTGCCAGCAGCGTAGGAAGGGAACGCTCTGGGGCCAACGTCCTGACTTTC. This chain uses TRBV9 with TRBJ2-6; D gene unclear. Per the germline V gene, CDR1 is SGDLS and CDR2 is YYNGEE. The CDR3 extends over 17 amino acids. V was shortened by 0 bases and J by 0 bases, with 10 bases between the two germline ends.

A single count supports this clonotype. This chain connects TRBV7-8 to TRBJ2-7; 10 bases align to TRBD2. Germline CDR1 reads SGHVS; CDR2 reads FQNEAQ. The CDR3 loop spans 18 amino acids. Germline trimming cut 3 bases from V and 0 bases from J; bases unmatched to any gene: 11. CDR3 residues: CASSLSSGSLTTSYEQYF. CDR3 coding DNA: TGTGCCAGCAGCTTGTCTAGCGGGAGTTTGACTACCTCCTACGAGCAGTACTTC.

This clonotype appeared a few times. V gene TRBV20-1 combines with J gene TRBJ2-5; D call uncertain. The CDR3 spans 13 residues. CDR1 and CDR2 (germline): DFQATT, SNEGSKA (reference sequence). The V and J ends lost 5 bases and 2 bases respectively, with 12 bases between them. The CDR3 DNA follows: TGCAGTGCTCCCCTGACCTATCAAGAGACCCAGTACTTC. It yields the protein CSAPLTYQETQYF.

V gene TRBV20-1 combines with J gene TRBJ1-3; no firm D call. Trimming stripped 6 bases from V and 0 bases from J, with 9 bases between. Germline values: CDR1 DFQATT, CDR2 SNEGSKA (reference sequence). This CDR3 is built from 13 residues. The CDR3, as DNA: TGCAGTGCCGGTCAGAGCTCTGGAAACACCATATATTTT. Its translation is CSAGQSSGNTIYF.

In its sample, this clonotype was seen once. The rearrangement joins TRBV18 to TRBJ1-5, with 8 positions matching TRBD1. CDR3 length: 14 residues. Germline values: CDR1 KGHSH, CDR2 LQKENI. V gave up 4 bases and J gave up 7 bases; unmatched junction bases: 6. The CDR3 loop reads CASSLYDRGQPQHF. The CDR3 nucleotides read TGTGCCAGCTCACTCTATGACAGGGGACAGCCCCAGCATTTT.

Turning to this clonotype: Mismatch with germline at one junction end may stem from a read error. The gene calls are TRBV2 and TRBJ2-7; the D call may be TRBD1 or TRBD2 (6 bases each). This CDR3 contains 12 residues. Germline V gene sequence: CDR1 SNHLY, CDR2 FYNNEI. The CDR3 here is CASGQGTGTPDF. In DNA, the CDR3 is TGTGCCAGCGGTCAGGGGACCGGGACTCCGGACTTC.

The chain carries TRBV24-1 and TRBJ2-2; no clear D. The germline CDR1 and CDR2 sequences are KGHDR and SFDVKD. The germline V and J ends were trimmed by 4 bases and 5 bases, with 22 bases remaining between them. The CDR3 contains 18 residues. The CDR3 sequence: CATSDSASLLTLTGELFF. The CDR3 region has the DNA TGTGCCACCAGTGACTCCGCTTCCCTCTTGACATTGACCGGGGAGCTGTTTTTT.

V usage is TRBV5-6 and J usage is TRBJ2-3; 11 positions match TRBD2. Germline V CDR1 and CDR2: SGHDT, YYEEEE. There are 15 residues in the CDR3. Germline trimming cut 4 bases from V and 6 bases from J; bases unmatched to any gene: 7. In DNA form, the CDR3 reads TGTGCCAGCAGCAAACTAGCGGGGGTCCTGGATACGCAGTATTTT. Protein sequence: CASSKLAGVLDTQYF.

The sample holds many counts of this clonotype. The rearrangement joins TRBV2 to TRBJ1-1; D uncertain. Trimming took off 3 bases at V and 1 base at J, with 9 bases between the two ends. The germline V gene encodes CDR1 SNHLY and CDR2 FYNNEI. This CDR3 is 14 amino acids long. The CDR3 region is CASSDGWKNTEAFF. The CDR3 DNA follows: TGTGCCAGCAGTGACGGGTGGAAGAACACTGAAGCTTTCTTT.

This clonotype was counted many times. The chain links TRBV30 to TRBJ2-6, with 8 bases matching TRBD2. The junction had 13 bases not matched to a gene; V was cut back by 3 bases and J by 3 bases. In germline, CDR1 is GTSNPN, CDR2 SVGIG (reference sequence). The CDR3 contains 18 residues. CDR3 in amino acids: CAWSYSRGGSYGANVLTF. CDR3 nucleotide sequence: TGTGCCTGGAGCTACTCCCGGGGGGGCTCATATGGGGCCAACGTCCTGACTTTC.

CDR3 loop: CASSPLRILSTEAFF. For the CDR3, the DNA is TGTGCCAGCAGTCCCCTCAGAATTTTGTCGACTGAAGCTTTCTTT. This chain joins TRBV12-3 or TRBV12-4 and TRBJ1-1; no clear D. V lost 5 bases and J 5 bases, leaving 18 bases between the germline ends. CDR3 length equals 15 residues.

This clonotype came up a few times. The chain carries TRBV5-1 and TRBJ1-1; D not certain. V lost 4 bases and J lost 4, with 20 bases in between. The CDR3 extends over 16 amino acids. The germline V gene encodes CDR1 SGHRS and CDR2 YFSETQ. The CDR3 DNA follows: TGCGCCAGCAGCCCCATGGTGACTCCAGGAGGCACTGAAGCTTTCTTT. This sequence encodes CASSPMVTPGGTEAFF. Drawing the rest from reference TRBV5-1 and TRBJ1-1, the complete variable domain is KAGVTQTPRYLIKTRGQQVTLSCSPISGHRSVSWYQQTPGQGLQFLFEYFSETQRNKGNFPGRFSGRQFSNSRSEMNVSTLELGDSALYLCASSPMVTPGGTEAFFGQGTRLTVV.

The V call is TRBV6-5, the J call TRBJ1-1; 7 bases are shared with TRBD1. In germline, CDR1 is MNHEY, CDR2 SVGAGI. This CDR3 contains 15 residues. With 6 bases clipped from V and 1 base from J, the junction kept 8 bases outside the gene matches. CDR3 protein: CASRIQGGSNTEAFF. CDR3 DNA sequence: TGTGCCAGCAGAATCCAGGGGGGGTCGAACACTGAAGCTTTCTTT.

Many counts were recorded for this clonotype. The V call is TRBV5-1, the J call TRBJ1-4; D ambiguous. The CDR3 is made up of 14 amino acids. The V end was cut by 1 base, the J end by 4 bases, with 8 bases between. The germline CDR1 and CDR2 sequences are SGHRS and YFSETQ. This chain's CDR3 is CASSLRTGNEKLFF. The CDR3 DNA is TGCGCCAGCAGCTTGCGGACCGGTAATGAAAAACTGTTTTTT.

A few counts support this clonotype. The V gene is TRBV27, the J gene TRBJ1-1; D unresolved. CDR3 size: 11 residues. With 5 bases removed from V and 11 bases from J, the gap between germline ends came to 12 bases. Per the germline V gene, CDR1 is MNHEY and CDR2 is SMNVEV (reference sequence). This CDR3 reads CASSGPVEAFF. The CDR3 coding sequence is TGTGCCAGCAGTGGGCCTGTTGAGGCTTTCTTT.

The CDR3 region is CSVEGLAGEAYEQYF. The CDR3 bases are TGCAGCGTTGAGGGGTTGGCGGGAGAGGCCTACGAGCAGTACTTC. This chain connects TRBV29-1 to TRBJ2-7; 7 positions agree with TRBD2. CDR1 is SQVTM and CDR2 is ANQGSEA in the germline V gene. The CDR3 covers 15 residues. V lost 3 bases to trimming and J lost 2 bases; unmatched junction nucleotides: 10.

In its sample, this clonotype was seen a few times. The rearrangement links TRBV6-5 to TRBJ2-7; 11 bases fit TRBD1. This CDR3 is built from 13 residues. The trim removed 6 bases at V and 6 bases at J, leaving 4 bases unmatched. Germline values: CDR1 MNHEY, CDR2 SVGAGI. DNA of the CDR3: TGTGCCAGCAGGATGGGACAGGGGGGCGAGCAGTACTTC. Its protein product is CASRMGQGGEQYF.

The chain joins TRBV4-2 to TRBJ2-7, with TRBD1 matching 9 bases. The V and J ends lost 3 bases and 6 bases, in that order; junction bases with no gene match: 9. The length of the CDR3 is 15 residues. Germline lookup yields CDR1 LGHNA and CDR2 YNFKEQ. The CDR3 DNA reads as TGTGCCAGCAGCCATGCCGGGACAGGGTCTAGCGAGCAGTACTTC. Protein sequence: CASSHAGTGSSEQYF.

This clonotype has more than one count but fewer than ten. This chain uses TRBV25-1 with TRBJ1-2; TRBD1 aligns across 9 bases. The CDR3 consists of 16 residues. CDR1 is MGHDK, CDR2 SYGVNS, per germline. Unmatched junction bases numbered 12, after V lost 6 bases and J lost 4 bases. The CDR3 bases are TGTGCCAGCAGGTCCCGACAGGGGGTAGGATTCTATGGCTACACCTTC. It is translated as CASRSRQGVGFYGYTF.